One sample yielded the 3 T cell receptor beta chains listed below, sequenced in a study of shared clonotypes between healthy human individuals. Libraries were prepared by immunoSEQ multiplex PCR; TCRdb keeps only in-frame clonotypes and omits some of them. The table lists some 2.1 million clones, 90% to 95% of them singletons. Naive CD8 isolation took CD45RO-negative cells positively selected for CCR7 and excluded terminally differentiated effector memory CD45RA+ cells. The sequenced sample consisted of naive CD8+ T cells from PBMCs. These receptors all come from a man between 18 and 35 years old in good health. Some clones in this sample may be carry-over from other donors' samples.

This clone came up once. The chain combines TRBV15 with TRBJ2-1; D perhaps matches TRBD1 (6 bases). The V end lost 5 bases, the J end lost 6 bases, and 14 bases lay between the germline ends. The CDR3 covers 14 residues. Germline V CDR1 and CDR2: LNHNV, YYDKDF (reference sequence). The CDR3 DNA reads as TGTGCCACCAGCGCCCTACAGGGATCCAATGAGCAGTTCTTC. Protein product: CATSALQGSNEQFF.

CDR3 sequence (DNA): TGTGCCAGCAGTTATGCCGTCGCGCCTAGCACAGATACGCAGTATTTT. Translated, it gives CASSYAVAPSTDTQYF. The J gene is TRBJ2-3, the V gene TRBV6-5; unclear D gene. V lost 3 bases and J 0 bases, leaving 13 bases between the germline ends. This CDR3 is 16 amino acids long. Germline lookup yields CDR1 MNHEY and CDR2 SVGAGI.

This clone was recorded once. This CDR3 is also generated by other DNA sequences in the sample. V is TRBV5-1 and J is TRBJ2-7, with 8 bases aligning to TRBD1. Germline V gene lookup returns CDR1 SGHRS and CDR2 YFSETQ. V lost 3 bases and J lost 2; bases outside the gene matches: 4. The CDR3 is 14 amino acids. The CDR3 sequence is CASSSTGGPYEQYF. CDR3 DNA sequence: TGCGCCAGCAGCTCAACAGGGGGACCCTACGAGCAGTACTTC.